The clone carrying this T cell receptor beta chain was detected only once. The multiple sclerosis controls were treatment-naive patients, and their relapsing-remitting disease was stable or active. Negative isolation was applied to CD8+ and CD4+ T cells, and FACS enrichment was applied to TEMRA cells. In germline, CDR1 is MGHRA, CDR2 YSYEKL. The V and J ends lost 5 bases and 9 bases respectively, with 25 bases between them. CDR3 length: 16 amino acids. This sample is part of a study of CD8 T cells in Susac syndrome. A quantity of about 0.5 to 1 ug RNA underwent reverse transcription using random hexamers. The TCR beta CDR3 was amplified by immunoSEQ multiplex PCR across 54 Vbeta, 13 Jbeta. In TCRdb, the immunoSEQ multiplex PCR reads were re-called with MiXCR into one record per CDR3 protein. The sample has just over 300,000 distinct CDR3 sequences, 92% seen once.

The sequenced sample consisted of CD4+ T cells from PBMCs. The chain has TRBV4-1 and TRBJ2-5, with D possibly being TRBD2 (5 bases). The sequence was collected from a human donor with multiple sclerosis. The DNA of the CDR3 is TGCGCCAGCAGCACCCGGGCCCTCGGTGCCCCGGAGGCCCAGTACTTC. It specifies CASSTRALGAPEAQYF.